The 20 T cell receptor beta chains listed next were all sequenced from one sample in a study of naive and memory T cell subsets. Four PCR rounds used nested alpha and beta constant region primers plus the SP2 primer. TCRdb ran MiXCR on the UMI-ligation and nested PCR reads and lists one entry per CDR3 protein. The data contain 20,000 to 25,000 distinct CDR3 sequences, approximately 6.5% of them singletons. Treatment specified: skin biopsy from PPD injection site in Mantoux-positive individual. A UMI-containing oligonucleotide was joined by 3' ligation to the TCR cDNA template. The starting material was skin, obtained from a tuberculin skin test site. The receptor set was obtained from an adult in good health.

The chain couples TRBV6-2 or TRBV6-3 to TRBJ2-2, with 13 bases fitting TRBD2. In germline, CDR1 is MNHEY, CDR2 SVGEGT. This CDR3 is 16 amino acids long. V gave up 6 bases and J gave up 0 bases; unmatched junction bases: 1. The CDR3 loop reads CASRGLAGPNTGELFF. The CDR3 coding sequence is TGTGCCAGCAGGGGACTAGCGGGACCGAACACCGGGGAGCTGTTTTTT.

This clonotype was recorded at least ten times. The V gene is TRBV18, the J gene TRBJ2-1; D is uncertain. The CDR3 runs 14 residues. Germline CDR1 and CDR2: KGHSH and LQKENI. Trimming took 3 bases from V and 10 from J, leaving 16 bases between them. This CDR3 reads CASSPRQEQKEQFF. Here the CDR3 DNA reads TGTGCCAGCTCACCCCGACAAGAGCAGAAGGAGCAGTTCTTC. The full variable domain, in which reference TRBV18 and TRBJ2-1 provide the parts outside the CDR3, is NAGVMQNPRHLVRRRGQEARLRCSPMKGHSHVYWYRQLPEEGLKFMVYLQKENIIDESGMPKERFSAEFPKEGPSILRIQQVVRGDSAAYFCASSPRQEQKEQFFGPGTRLTVL.

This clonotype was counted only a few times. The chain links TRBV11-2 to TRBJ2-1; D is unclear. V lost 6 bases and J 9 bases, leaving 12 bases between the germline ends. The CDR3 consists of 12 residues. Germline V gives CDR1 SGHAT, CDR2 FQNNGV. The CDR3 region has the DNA TGTGCCAGCAGGGCTGGACCGGGTGAGCAGTTCTTC. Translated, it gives CASRAGPGEQFF.

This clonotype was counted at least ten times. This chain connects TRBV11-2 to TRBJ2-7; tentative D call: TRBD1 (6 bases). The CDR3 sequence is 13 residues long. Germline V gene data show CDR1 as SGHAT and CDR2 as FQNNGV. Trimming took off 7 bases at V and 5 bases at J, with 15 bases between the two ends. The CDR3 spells CASTPGVLDEQYF. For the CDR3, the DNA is TGTGCCAGCACTCCAGGGGTTCTCGACGAGCAGTACTTC.

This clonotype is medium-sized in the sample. The CDR3 DNA reads as TGTGCCATCAGCACAGGGGCGGTAGACATTCAGTACTTC. Translated: CAISTGAVDIQYF. The rearrangement uses TRBV10-3 and TRBJ2-4, with 7 bases identical to TRBD1. The J segment lost 8 bases and the V segment lost 6 bases, leaving 7 bases of the junction unmatched. CDR1 and CDR2 from the germline V gene are ENHRY and SYGVKD. The CDR3 runs to 13 residues.

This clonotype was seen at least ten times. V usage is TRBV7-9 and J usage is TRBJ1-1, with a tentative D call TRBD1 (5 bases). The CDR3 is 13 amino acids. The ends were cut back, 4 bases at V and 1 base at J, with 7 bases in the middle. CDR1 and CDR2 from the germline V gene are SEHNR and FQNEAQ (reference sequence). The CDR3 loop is CASSWGPNTEAFF. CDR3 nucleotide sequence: TGTGCCAGCAGCTGGGGACCGAACACTGAAGCTTTCTTT.

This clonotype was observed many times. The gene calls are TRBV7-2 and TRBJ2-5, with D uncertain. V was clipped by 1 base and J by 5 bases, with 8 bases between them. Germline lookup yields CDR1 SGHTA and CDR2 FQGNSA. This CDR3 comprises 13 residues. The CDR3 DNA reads TGTGCCAGCAGCTTAGGTGTCCGGGAGACCCAGTACTTC. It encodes CASSLGVRETQYF.

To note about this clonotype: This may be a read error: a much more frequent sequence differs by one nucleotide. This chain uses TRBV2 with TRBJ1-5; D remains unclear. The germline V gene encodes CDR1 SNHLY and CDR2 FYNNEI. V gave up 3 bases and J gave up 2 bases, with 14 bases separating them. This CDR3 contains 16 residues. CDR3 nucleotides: TGTGCCAGCAGTGATCGGCAGGTGGATCGCAATCAGCCCCAGCATTTT. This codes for CASSDRQVDRNQPQHF.

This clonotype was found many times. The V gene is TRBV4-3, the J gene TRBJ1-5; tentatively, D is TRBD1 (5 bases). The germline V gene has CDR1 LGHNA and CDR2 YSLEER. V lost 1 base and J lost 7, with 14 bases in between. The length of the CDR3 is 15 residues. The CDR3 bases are TGCGCCAGCAGCCAAGCCCCCCCGGGGCAGCAGCCCCAGCATTTT. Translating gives CASSQAPPGQQPQHF.

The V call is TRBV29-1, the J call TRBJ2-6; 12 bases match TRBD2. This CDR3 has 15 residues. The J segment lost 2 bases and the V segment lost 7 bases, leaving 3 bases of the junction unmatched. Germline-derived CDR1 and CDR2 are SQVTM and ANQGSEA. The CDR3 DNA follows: TGCAGCGCTGGACTAGCGGGAACTGGGGCCAACGTCCTGACTTTC. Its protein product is CSAGLAGTGANVLTF.

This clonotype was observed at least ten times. CDR3 nucleotide sequence: TGTGCCAGCAGGGAGAAGCGGGACGGAGAGCAGTACTTC. It specifies CASREKRDGEQYF. V is TRBV7-9 and J is TRBJ2-7, with 7 positions matching TRBD2. The CDR3 totals 13 residues. Germline assignment: CDR1 SEHNR and CDR2 FQNEAQ (reference sequence). The V and J ends lost 6 bases and 7 bases, in that order; junction bases with no gene match: 9.

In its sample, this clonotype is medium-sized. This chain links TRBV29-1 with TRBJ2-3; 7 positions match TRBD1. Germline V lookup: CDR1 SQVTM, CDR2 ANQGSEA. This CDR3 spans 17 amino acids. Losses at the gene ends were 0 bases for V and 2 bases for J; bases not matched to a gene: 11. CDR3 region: CSVEEGGRQGNTDTQYF. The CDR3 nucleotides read TGCAGCGTTGAAGAGGGTGGTCGACAGGGTAACACAGATACGCAGTATTTT.

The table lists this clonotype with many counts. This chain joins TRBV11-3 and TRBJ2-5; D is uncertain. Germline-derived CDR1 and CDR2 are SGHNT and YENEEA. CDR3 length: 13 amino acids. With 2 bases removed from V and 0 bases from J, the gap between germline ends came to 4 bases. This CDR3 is CASSLQHQETQYF. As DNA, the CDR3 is TGTGCCAGCAGCTTACAGCACCAAGAGACCCAGTACTTC. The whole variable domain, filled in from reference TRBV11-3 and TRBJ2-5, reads EAGVVQSPRYKIIEKKQPVAFWCNPISGHNTLYWYLQNLGQGPELLIRYENEEAVDDSQLPKDRFSAERLKGVDSTLKIQPAELGDSAVYLCASSLQHQETQYFGPGTRLLVL.

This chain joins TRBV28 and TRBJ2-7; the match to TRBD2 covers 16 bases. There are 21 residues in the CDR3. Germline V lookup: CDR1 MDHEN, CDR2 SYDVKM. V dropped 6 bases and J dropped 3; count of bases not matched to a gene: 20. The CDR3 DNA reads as TGTGCCAGCAGCTCCACTTACCTCGGGACTAGCGGGAGGGGAGCCGGCTACGAGCAGTACTTC. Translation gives CASSSTYLGTSGRGAGYEQYF. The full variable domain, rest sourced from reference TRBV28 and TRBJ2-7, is DVKVTQSSRYLVKRTGEKVFLECVQDMDHENMFWYRQDPGLGLRLIYFSYDVKMKEKGDIPEGYSVSREKKERFSLILESASTNQTSMYLCASSSTYLGTSGRGAGYEQYFGPGTRLTVT.

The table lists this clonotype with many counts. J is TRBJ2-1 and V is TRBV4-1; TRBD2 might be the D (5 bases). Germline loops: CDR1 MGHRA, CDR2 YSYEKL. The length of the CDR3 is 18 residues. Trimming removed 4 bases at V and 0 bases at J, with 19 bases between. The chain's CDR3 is CASSRVYEGGSSYNEQFF. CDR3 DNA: TGCGCCAGCAGCCGAGTCTACGAGGGCGGCAGCTCCTACAATGAGCAGTTCTTC.

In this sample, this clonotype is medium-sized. CDR3 sequence (DNA): TGCAGTGCTACCTTAGCAGGGATCCACGAGCAGTACTTC. Amino acids: CSATLAGIHEQYF. V usage is TRBV20-1 and J usage is TRBJ2-7; tentatively, D is TRBD1 (5 bases). Germline CDR1 DFQATT, CDR2 SNEGSKA (reference sequence). The CDR3 is made up of 13 amino acids. With 4 bases removed from V and 5 bases from J, the gap between germline ends came to 15 bases.

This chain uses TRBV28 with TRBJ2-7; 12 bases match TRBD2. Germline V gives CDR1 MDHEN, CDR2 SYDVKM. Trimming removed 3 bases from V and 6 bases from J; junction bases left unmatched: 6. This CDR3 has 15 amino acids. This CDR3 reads CASSFLAGGPFEQYF. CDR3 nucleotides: TGTGCCAGCAGTTTTCTAGCGGGAGGGCCCTTCGAGCAGTACTTC.

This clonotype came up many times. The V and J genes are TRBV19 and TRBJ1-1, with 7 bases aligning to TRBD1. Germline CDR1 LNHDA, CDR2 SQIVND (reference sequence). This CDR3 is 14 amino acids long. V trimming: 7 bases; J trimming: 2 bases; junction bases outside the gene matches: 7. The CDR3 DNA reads TGTGCCAGTAAGACGACAGGGATAAACACTGAAGCTTTCTTT. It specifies CASKTTGINTEAFF.

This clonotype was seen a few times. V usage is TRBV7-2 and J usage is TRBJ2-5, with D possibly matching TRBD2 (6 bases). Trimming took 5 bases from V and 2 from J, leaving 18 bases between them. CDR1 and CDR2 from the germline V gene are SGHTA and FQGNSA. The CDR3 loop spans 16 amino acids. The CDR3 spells CASSPLAVTGQETQYF. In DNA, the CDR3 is TGTGCCAGCAGCCCCTTAGCGGTCACAGGACAAGAGACCCAGTACTTC.

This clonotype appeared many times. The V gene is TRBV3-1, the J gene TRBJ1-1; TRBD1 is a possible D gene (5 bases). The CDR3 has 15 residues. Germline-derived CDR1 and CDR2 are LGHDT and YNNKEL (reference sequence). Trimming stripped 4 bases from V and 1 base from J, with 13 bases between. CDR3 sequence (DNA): TGTGCCAGCAGCCGCCGTGAAGGGGCGAACACTGAAGCTTTCTTT. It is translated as CASSRREGANTEAFF.